The T cell receptor (beta chain) described here comes from a study of blood T cell repertoires in COVID-19. On the study more broadly: Some COVID-19 samples were acute and others convalescent; all came from the United States, Italy and Spain. Nucleic acid was either cDNA or gDNA, and it came from T cells, B-cell-depleted T cells, or PBMCs.

The CDR3 has 15 amino acids. The V gene's germline CDR1 is MNHNY and CDR2 SVGAGI (reference sequence). V lost 5 bases and J lost 5; bases outside the gene matches: 7. The authors' processing: The assay estimated nucleated cells by amplifying reference gene primers. Repertoires were generated with immunoSEQ multiplex PCR, while TCRdb's copy carries only in-frame clones and drops some. V, J and clone size derive from that table, while D and trimming were established from the DNA sequence. This table holds under 95,000 clones, about four fifths found once. The chain links TRBV6-6 to TRBJ2-1; the match to TRBD1 covers 9 bases. Sequencing was done on a sample of peripheral blood. This TCR derives from a woman in her sixties or seventies with acute or convalescent COVID-19. This CDR3 reads CASSLGQGTDNEQFF. CDR3 nucleotide sequence: TGTGCCAGCAGTCTGGGACAGGGAACTGACAATGAGCAGTTCTTC.